This paragraph reports one T cell receptor beta chain. The time point here: pretreatment peripheral blood. The data were taken from a study of PD-L1 blockade in urothelial cancer. Overall study: Analyzed time points were 3 weeks (second dose) and 6 weeks after therapy began. Specimens of blood held a median count of approximately 150,000 T cells.

The investigators introduced synthetic TCR analog templates into each PCR as spikes. Repertoires were generated with immunoSEQ multiplex PCR, while TCRdb's copy carries only in-frame clones and drops some. The sample consists of approximately 71,000 clones, 84% of them appearing once. Looked up from germline, CDR1 is MGHDK and CDR2 is SYGVNS. The V end was cut by 5 bases, the J end by 12 bases, with 13 bases between. The length of the CDR3 is 12 residues. This receptor was taken from a woman in her 70s with urothelial cancer. The sample was PBMCs, taken around atezolizumab (anti-PD-L1) treatment. This rearrangement joins TRBV25-1 to TRBJ1-4; no clear D. CDR3 in amino acids: CASSRGLSELFF. The CDR3, as DNA: TGTGCCAGCAGTAGAGGACTCTCCGAACTGTTTTTT. The variable domain in full, with the rest retrieved from reference TRBV25-1 and TRBJ1-4, is EADIYQTPRYLVIGTGKKITLECSQTMGHDKMYWYQQDPGMELHLIHYSYGVNSTEKGDLSSESTVSRIRTEHFPLTLESARPSHTSQYLCASSRGLSELFFGSGTQLSVL.